This TCR beta chain emerged from a study of T cells in Graves' hyperthyroidism and ophthalmopathy. The germline V gene encodes CDR1 MNHEY and CDR2 SVGAGI. Trimming stripped 5 bases from V and 4 bases from J, with 14 bases between. This CDR3 is built from 14 residues. Amplification yielded TCR beta CDR3 regions, with RNA transcripts as the source. A first-round RT-PCR of the TCR CDR3 used the HTBI primer set. TCRdb re-analysed the multiplex PCR reads in MiXCR, keeping a single row per CDR3 protein. The sample has around 760,000 distinct CDR3 sequences, over 35% seen once. Uncontrolled infection, other autoimmune disease, pregnancy or lactation excluded patients.

The chain recombines TRBV6-5 with TRBJ1-2; possibly TRBD1 for D (5 bases). The sequenced sample consisted of blood. This clonotype was sampled from a woman aged 40 to 55 with Graves' hyperthyroidism. CDR3 protein: CASSPQFGGYGYTF. CDR3 in DNA: TGTGCCAGCAGTCCCCAGTTCGGGGGCTATGGCTACACCTTC.